This T cell receptor (beta chain) is drawn from a study of OX40 agonist ivuxolimab in advanced cancers. Study-wide background: Patients received ivuxolimab, an agonistic anti-OX40 (CD134) antibody.

On this clone: Its antigen remains unidentified.

Study findings and constraints: Near-lowest levels of clonal expansion characterized partial responders at 0.1-3.0 mg/kg.

The assay was immunoSEQ multiplex PCR, and TCRdb's table has in-frame clones only and misses some. The profile shows around 79,000 clones, more than 90% of them singletons. This clonotype was sampled from an adult with an advanced solid tumor such as melanoma, head and neck, liver or kidney cancer. The sequencing here drew on CD4+ or CD8+ T cells sorted from blood, taken in a trial of the OX40 agonist ivuxolimab.

CDR3 loop: CASSFGVLQPQHF. CDR3 DNA sequence: TGTGCCAGCAGTTTTGGGGTGCTTCAGCCCCAGCATTTT. The chain has TRBV27 and TRBJ1-5; no firm D call. Trimming shortened V by 3 bases and J by 6 bases, and 9 bases separated the two germline ends. Per the germline V gene, CDR1 is MNHEY and CDR2 is SMNVEV (reference sequence). This CDR3 contains 13 residues.